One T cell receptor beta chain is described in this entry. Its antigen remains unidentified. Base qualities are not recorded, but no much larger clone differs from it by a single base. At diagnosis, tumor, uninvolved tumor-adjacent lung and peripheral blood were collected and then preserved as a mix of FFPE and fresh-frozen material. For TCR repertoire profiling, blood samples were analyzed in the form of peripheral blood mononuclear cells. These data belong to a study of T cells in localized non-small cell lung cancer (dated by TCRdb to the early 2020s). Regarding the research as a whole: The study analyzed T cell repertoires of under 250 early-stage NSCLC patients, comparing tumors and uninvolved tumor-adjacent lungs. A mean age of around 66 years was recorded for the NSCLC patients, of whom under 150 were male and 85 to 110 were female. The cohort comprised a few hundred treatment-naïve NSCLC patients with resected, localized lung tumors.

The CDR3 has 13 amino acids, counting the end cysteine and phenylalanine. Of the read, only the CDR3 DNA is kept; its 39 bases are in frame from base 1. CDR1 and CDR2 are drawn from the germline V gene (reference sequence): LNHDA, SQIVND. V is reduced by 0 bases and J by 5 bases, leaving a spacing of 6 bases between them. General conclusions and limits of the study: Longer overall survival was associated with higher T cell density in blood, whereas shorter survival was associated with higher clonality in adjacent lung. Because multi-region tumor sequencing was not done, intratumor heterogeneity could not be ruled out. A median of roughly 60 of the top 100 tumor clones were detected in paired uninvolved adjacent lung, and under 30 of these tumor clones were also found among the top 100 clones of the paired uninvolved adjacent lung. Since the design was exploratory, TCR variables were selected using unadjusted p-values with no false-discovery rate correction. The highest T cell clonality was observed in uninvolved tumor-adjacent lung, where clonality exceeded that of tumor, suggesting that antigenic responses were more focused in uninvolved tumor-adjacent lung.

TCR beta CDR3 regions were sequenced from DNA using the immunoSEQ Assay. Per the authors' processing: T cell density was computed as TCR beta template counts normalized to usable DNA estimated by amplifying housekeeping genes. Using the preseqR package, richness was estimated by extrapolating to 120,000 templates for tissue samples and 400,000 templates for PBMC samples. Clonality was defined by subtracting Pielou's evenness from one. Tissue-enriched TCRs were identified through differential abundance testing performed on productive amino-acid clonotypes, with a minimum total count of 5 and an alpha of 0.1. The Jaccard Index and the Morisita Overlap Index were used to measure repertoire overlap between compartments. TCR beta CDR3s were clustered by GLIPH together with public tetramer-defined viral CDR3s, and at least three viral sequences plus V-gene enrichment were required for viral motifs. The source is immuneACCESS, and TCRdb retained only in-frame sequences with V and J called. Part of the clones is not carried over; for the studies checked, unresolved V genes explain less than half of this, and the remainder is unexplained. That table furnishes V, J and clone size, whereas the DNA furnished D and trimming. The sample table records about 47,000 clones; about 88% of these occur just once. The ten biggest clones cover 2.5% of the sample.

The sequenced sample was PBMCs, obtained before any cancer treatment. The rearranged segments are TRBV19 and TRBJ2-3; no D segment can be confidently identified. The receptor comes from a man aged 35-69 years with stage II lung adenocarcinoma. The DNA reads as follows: TGTGCCAGTAGTATAGATCGCCAAGATACGCAGTATTTT. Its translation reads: CASSIDRQDTQYF.